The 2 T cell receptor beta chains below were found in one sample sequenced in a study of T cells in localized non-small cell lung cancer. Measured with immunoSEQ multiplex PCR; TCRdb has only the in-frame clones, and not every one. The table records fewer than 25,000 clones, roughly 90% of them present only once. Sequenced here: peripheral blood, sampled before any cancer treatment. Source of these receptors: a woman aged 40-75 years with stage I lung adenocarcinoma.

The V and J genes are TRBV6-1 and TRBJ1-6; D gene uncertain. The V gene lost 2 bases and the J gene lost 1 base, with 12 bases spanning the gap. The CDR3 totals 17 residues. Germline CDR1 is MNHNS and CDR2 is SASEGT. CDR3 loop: CASSERPRESYNSPLHF. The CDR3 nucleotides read TGTGCCAGCAGTGAAAGGCCAAGGGAATCCTATAATTCACCCCTCCACTTT.

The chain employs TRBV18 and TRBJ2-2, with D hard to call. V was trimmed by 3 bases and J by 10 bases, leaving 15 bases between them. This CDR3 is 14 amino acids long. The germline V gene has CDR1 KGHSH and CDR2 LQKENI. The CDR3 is CASSPGSGPSELFF. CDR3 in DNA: TGTGCCAGCTCACCGGGTTCTGGCCCGTCGGAGCTGTTTTTT.